These 8 T cell receptor beta chains share one sample of origin, sequenced in a study of human T cells and chemical hapten exposure. Via MiXCR, TCRdb re-called the RACE reads, giving one row per CDR3 protein. In the table there are roughly 90,000 distinct CDR3 sequences, about a tenth of which are singletons. As to time point: patch test 3, about 24 weeks after DPC sensitization. The sample's treatment: therapeutic diphenylcyclopropenone sensitization with weekly scalp DPC. Sequencing was performed on whole blood, taken in connection with sensitization to the hapten diphenylcyclopropenone (DPC). The receptors come from a woman aged 30 to 39 with alopecia areata. Some clones in this sample may be carry-over from other donors' samples.

The gene calls are TRBV5-4 and TRBJ2-2; D might be TRBD1 or TRBD2, each matching 5 bases. Germline CDR1 reads SGHNT; CDR2 reads YYREEE (reference sequence). Between the trimmed V and J ends, which lost 4 bases and 7 bases, there was a span of 17 bases. The CDR3 contains 15 residues. CDR3 nucleotide sequence: TGTGCCAGCAGCAGGGGACGACCCGGGAACGGGGAGCTGTTTTTT. Protein: CASSRGRPGNGELFF.

This clonotype was detected only a few times. The rearrangement uses TRBV28 and TRBJ1-6; D is undetermined. The V end lost 5 bases, the J end lost 10 bases, and 12 bases lay between the germline ends. CDR1 MDHEN and CDR2 SYDVKM come from the germline V gene. The CDR3 has 13 residues. CDR3 loop: CASSTGRPSPLHF. Here the CDR3 DNA reads TGTGCCAGCAGTACCGGCAGGCCATCACCCCTCCACTTT.

This clonotype was recorded many times. The chain joins TRBV7-3 to TRBJ2-1; 9 bases align to TRBD1. CDR1 and CDR2 from the germline V gene are SGHTA and FQGTGA. With V trimmed by 2 bases and J by 7 bases, 6 bases remained unmatched. There are 15 residues in the CDR3. CDR3 in DNA: TGTGCCAGCAGCTTACCGGGACAGGGAGGGAATGAGCAGTTCTTC. Amino acids: CASSLPGQGGNEQFF.

The sample holds many counts of this clonotype. This chain links TRBV5-5 with TRBJ2-2, with 11 positions matching TRBD2. The CDR3 runs to 17 residues. The V segment lost 4 bases and the J segment 0 bases; nucleotides outside the gene matches: 5. CDR1 is SGHKS, CDR2 YYEKEE, per germline (reference sequence). CDR3 region: CASSGTSGTANTGELFF. The CDR3 DNA follows: TGTGCCAGCAGCGGGACTAGCGGCACCGCGAACACCGGGGAGCTGTTTTTT.

The rearrangement joins TRBV5-6 to TRBJ2-1; 7 bases agree with TRBD2. CDR1 and CDR2 (germline): SGHDT, YYEEEE. CDR3 length: 15 residues. V dropped 0 bases and J dropped 9; count of bases not matched to a gene: 9. The CDR3: CASSLGTRASSEQFF. The CDR3 DNA reads as TGTGCCAGCAGCTTGGGGACTAGAGCCAGCAGTGAGCAGTTCTTC.

The V and J genes are TRBV28 and TRBJ2-5; 14 bases are a match to TRBD2. Per germline, CDR1 MDHEN and CDR2 SYDVKM. Losses at the gene ends were 8 bases for V and 6 bases for J; bases not matched to a gene: 5. The CDR3 consists of 14 residues. CDR3: CASATSGRGKTQYF. The CDR3 DNA reads TGTGCCAGCGCGACTAGCGGGAGGGGAAAGACCCAGTACTTC.

A few counts support this clonotype. The genes are TRBV19 and TRBJ2-1; D gene uncertain. CDR1 and CDR2 from the germline V gene are LNHDA and SQIVND (reference sequence). The CDR3 length is 13 residues. V dropped 4 bases and J dropped 9 bases, with 13 bases sitting between them. CDR3 in amino acids: CASSSQRTGEQFF. The CDR3 DNA reads TGTGCCAGTAGTAGCCAGCGTACGGGTGAGCAGTTCTTC.

The chain couples TRBV20-1 to TRBJ2-1, with 8 bases fitting TRBD1. Looked up from germline, CDR1 is DFQATT and CDR2 is SNEGSKA (reference sequence). After removal of 4 bases from V and 7 bases from J, the junction contained 6 bases not matched to a gene. The CDR3 is made up of 13 amino acids. This CDR3 reads CSANRQGRNEQFF. The CDR3 region has the DNA TGCAGTGCTAACAGACAGGGGAGGAATGAGCAGTTCTTC.